This is a list of T cell receptor beta chains from one sample in a study of human T cells and chemical hapten exposure. From the RACE reads, TCRdb called clonotypes with MiXCR, one entry per CDR3 protein. The data show about 120,000 distinct CDR3 sequences, approximately 13% seen once. This specimen was whole blood, taken in connection with sensitization to the hapten diphenylcyclopropenone (DPC). These receptors were obtained from a young woman with alopecia areata. Some clones in this sample may be carry-over from other donors' samples. Both conserved end residues are part of each CDR3. D genes are given only for firm matches. A row's size may be missing; if present it is once, few, many or a size class.

clone_size d_call j_call v_call cdr3_aa cdr3_nt
few TRBD1 TRBJ1-5 TRBV20-1 CSASLGGGTSNQPQHF TGCAGTGCTAGTTTGGGAGGGGGCACGAGCAATCAGCCCCAGCATTTT
few NA TRBJ2-2 TRBV10-2 CASRTPDISNTGELFF TGCGCCAGCAGGACTCCTGACATCTCGAACACCGGGGAGCTGTTTTTT
NA NA TRBJ2-1 TRBV7-2 CASSITGNSYNEQFF TGTGCCAGCAGCATCACAGGGAACTCCTACAATGAGCAGTTCTTC
many NA TRBJ2-2 TRBV10-3 CAISLDTGELFF TGTGCCATCAGTCTAGACACCGGGGAGCTGTTTTTT
NA NA TRBJ1-1 TRBV4-1 CASSQEGRALGITEAFF TGCGCCAGCAGCCAAGAGGGACGCGCACTGGGGATCACTGAAGCTTTCTTT
few NA TRBJ2-7 TRBV28 CASSFGVPYEQYF TGTGCCAGCAGTTTTGGGGTTCCCTACGAGCAGTACTTC
NA NA TRBJ1-4 TRBV19 CASSQGIATNEKLFF TGTGCCAGTTCCCAGGGGATCGCAACTAATGAAAAACTGTTTTTT
NA TRBD1 TRBJ1-6 TRBV5-1 CASSLTGQEWNSPLHF TGCGCCAGCAGCTTGACCGGACAGGAATGGAATTCACCCCTCCACTTT
NA NA TRBJ2-7 TRBV7-2 CASSESTVYEQYF TGTGCCAGCAGCGAGTCGACAGTCTACGAGCAGTACTTC
many NA TRBJ1-1 TRBV4-3 CASSQDNGGDTEAFF TGCGCCAGCAGCCAAGACAACGGCGGGGACACTGAAGCTTTCTTT
NA NA TRBJ2-3 TRBV9 CASSAARLTSNTQYF TGTGCCAGCAGCGCGGCGCGCCTGACGTCGAATACGCAGTATTTT
once NA TRBJ2-3 TRBV27 CASARGTLGDTQYF TGTGCCAGCGCCCGGGGTACCCTTGGAGATACGCAGTATTTT
few TRBD1 TRBJ1-4 TRBV30 CAWSVGTGDGEKLFF TGTGCCTGGAGTGTGGGGACAGGGGATGGCGAAAAACTGTTTTTT
NA TRBD2 TRBJ2-5 TRBV5-4 CASSYSGVASVTQYF TGTGCCAGCAGCTATAGCGGGGTCGCAAGCGTGACCCAGTACTTC
NA TRBD2 TRBJ2-1 TRBV20-1 CSARVGGSEQFF TGCAGTGCTAGAGTGGGGGGGAGTGAGCAGTTCTTC
once NA TRBJ1-1 TRBV6-2/TRBV6-3 CASSPSPGWGNTEAFF TGTGCCAGCAGTCCATCTCCAGGGTGGGGGAACACTGAAGCTTTCTTT
many NA TRBJ2-5 TRBV5-1 CASSLAGGEETQYF TGCGCCAGCAGCTTGGCGGGGGGCGAGGAGACCCAGTACTTC
few NA TRBJ2-3 TRBV27 CASGWTSDTQYF TGTGCCAGCGGGTGGACATCAGATACGCAGTATTTT
few NA TRBJ2-3 TRBV29-1 CSVEDPRDTQYF TGCAGCGTTGAGGACCCCAGGGATACGCAGTATTTT
many NA TRBJ1-2 TRBV7-2 CASSSPSPTTSSF TGTGCCAGCAGCTCCCCCTCCCCTACGACATCGAGCTTC
few TRBD1 TRBJ1-1 TRBV7-9 CASREPGGTEAFF TGTGCCAGCAGGGAGCCAGGGGGGACTGAAGCTTTCTTT
few TRBD1 TRBJ1-1 TRBV29-1 CSVQRQGMNTEAFF TGCAGCGTACAGAGACAGGGAATGAACACTGAAGCTTTCTTT
few NA TRBJ2-7 TRBV28 CASSPYQTGRAIYEQYF TGTGCCAGCAGCCCGTATCAGACAGGGAGGGCTATCTACGAGCAGTACTTC
few NA TRBJ2-4 TRBV28 CASSSTLNIQYF TGTGCCAGCAGCTCGACCCTAAACATTCAGTACTTC
few NA TRBJ1-6 TRBV4-2 CASSQDRPGANSPLHF TGTGCCAGCAGCCAAGATCGGCCAGGGGCTAATTCACCCCTCCACTTT
NA NA TRBJ1-1 TRBV30 CAWRELNTEAFF TGTGCCTGGAGGGAGCTGAACACTGAAGCTTTCTTT
few NA TRBJ1-5 TRBV10-2 CATRGGGTNQPQHF TGCGCCACCCGGGGAGGGGGGACAAATCAGCCCCAGCATTTT
NA TRBD2 TRBJ2-1 TRBV27 CASSSTSGPTYNEQFF TGTGCCAGCAGCTCTACTAGCGGGCCCACCTACAATGAGCAGTTCTTC
few TRBD2 TRBJ2-5 TRBV11-2 CASSLLAGGRQETQYF TGTGCCAGCAGCTTACTAGCGGGGGGCCGCCAAGAGACCCAGTACTTC
few TRBD2 TRBJ2-1 TRBV29-1 CSVGPTSGGANEQFF TGCAGCGTTGGCCCAACTAGCGGGGGGGCCAATGAGCAGTTCTTC
few TRBD1 TRBJ1-5 TRBV6-1 CASRMGQQNQPQHF TGTGCCAGCAGGATGGGACAGCAAAATCAGCCCCAGCATTTT
NA NA TRBJ1-1 TRBV20-1 CSARPRNLNTEAFF TGCAGTGCTAGACCCCGGAACCTGAACACTGAAGCTTTCTTT
few TRBD2 TRBJ2-1 TRBV29-1 CSVRGTSGGQYNEQFF TGCAGCGTAAGGGGGACTAGCGGGGGCCAATACAATGAGCAGTTCTTC
NA NA TRBJ1-1 TRBV9 CASTGRADTEAFF TGTGCCAGCACCGGAAGGGCAGACACTGAAGCTTTCTTT
NA NA TRBJ1-2 TRBV27 CASTPKTGSGYGYTF TGTGCCAGCACCCCAAAAACAGGGTCGGGGTATGGCTACACCTTC
few TRBD2 TRBJ2-3 TRBV2 CASSGPGLAFFTDTQYF TGTGCCAGCAGTGGTCCGGGACTAGCATTTTTCACAGATACGCAGTATTTT
many NA TRBJ2-1 TRBV11-2 CASSTQRTYNEQFF TGTGCCAGCAGCACCCAGCGGACGTACAATGAGCAGTTCTTC
few NA TRBJ1-5 TRBV20-1 CSARSRDWSNQPQHF TGCAGTGCTAGGTCTCGGGACTGGAGCAATCAGCCCCAGCATTTT
many NA TRBJ2-3 TRBV11-2 CASSLEPTDTQYF TGTGCCAGCAGCTTAGAGCCCACAGATACGCAGTATTTT
NA NA TRBJ1-2 TRBV7-2 CASSLDYGYTF TGTGCCAGCAGCTTAGACTATGGCTACACCTTC
NA NA TRBJ1-4 TRBV11-2 CASSLDARGNEKLFF TGTGCCAGCAGCTTAGACGCCAGGGGCAATGAAAAACTGTTTTTT
few NA TRBJ1-1 TRBV12-3/TRBV12-4 CASGAGMNTEAFF TGTGCCAGCGGGGCAGGAATGAACACTGAAGCTTTCTTT
many NA TRBJ1-1 TRBV5-1 CASSKRQLNTEAFF TGCGCCAGCAGCAAGAGACAGCTGAACACTGAAGCTTTCTTT
few NA TRBJ2-5 TRBV20-1 CSATKPGGDRVTETQYF TGCAGTGCTACGAAACCCGGGGGTGACAGGGTCACAGAGACCCAGTACTTC
NA TRBD1 TRBJ2-6 TRBV10-2 CASRDRGRTGANVLTF TGCGCCAGCAGAGACAGGGGGCGGACTGGGGCCAACGTCCTGACTTTC
many NA TRBJ2-5 TRBV7-6 CASSLSGTQGGETQYF TGTGCCAGCAGCCTCTCCGGGACCCAGGGGGGAGAGACCCAGTACTTC
few NA TRBJ2-7 TRBV13 CASSLRDNRYEQYF TGTGCCAGCAGCTTACGGGACAACCGCTACGAGCAGTACTTC
many NA TRBJ2-2 TRBV11-2 CASSLVGAGELFF TGTGCCAGCAGCTTAGTAGGGGCCGGGGAGCTGTTTTTT